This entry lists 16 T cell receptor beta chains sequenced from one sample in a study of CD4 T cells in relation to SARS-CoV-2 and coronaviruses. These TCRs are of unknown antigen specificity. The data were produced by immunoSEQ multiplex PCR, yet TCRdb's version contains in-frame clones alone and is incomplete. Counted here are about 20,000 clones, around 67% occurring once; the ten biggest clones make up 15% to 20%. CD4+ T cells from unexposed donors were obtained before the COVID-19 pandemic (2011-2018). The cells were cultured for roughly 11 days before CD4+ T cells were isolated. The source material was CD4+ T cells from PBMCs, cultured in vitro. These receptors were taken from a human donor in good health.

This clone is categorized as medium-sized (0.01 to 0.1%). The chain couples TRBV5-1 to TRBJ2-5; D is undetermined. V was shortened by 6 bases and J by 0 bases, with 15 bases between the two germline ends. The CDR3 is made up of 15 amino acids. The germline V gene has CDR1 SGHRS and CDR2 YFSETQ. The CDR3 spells CASTYLGTDQETQYF. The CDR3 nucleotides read TGCGCCAGCACTTACCTCGGTACGGACCAAGAGACCCAGTACTTC.

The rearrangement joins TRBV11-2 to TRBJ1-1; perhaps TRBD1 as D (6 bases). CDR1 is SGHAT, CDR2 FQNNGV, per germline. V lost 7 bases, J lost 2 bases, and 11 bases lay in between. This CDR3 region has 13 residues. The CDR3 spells CASTATGNTEAFF. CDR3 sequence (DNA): TGTGCCAGCACCGCGACAGGCAACACTGAAGCTTTCTTT.

The CDR3 sequence: CATTRWGISSGANVLTF. The CDR3, as DNA: TGTGCCACCACCAGATGGGGCATTTCCTCTGGGGCCAACGTCCTGACTTTC. The V call is TRBV19, the J call TRBJ2-6, with D perhaps TRBD1 (5 bases). V dropped 10 bases and J dropped 0 bases, with 19 bases sitting between them. CDR3 length equals 17 residues. CDR1 is LNHDA and CDR2 is SQIVND in the germline V gene (reference sequence).

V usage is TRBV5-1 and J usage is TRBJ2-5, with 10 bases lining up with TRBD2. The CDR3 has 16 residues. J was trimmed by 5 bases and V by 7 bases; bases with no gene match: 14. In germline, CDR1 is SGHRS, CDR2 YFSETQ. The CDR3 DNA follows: TGCGCCAGCGGAACCGGAGCGGGGGGGCCGGAGGAGACCCAGTACTTC. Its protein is CASGTGAGGPEETQYF.

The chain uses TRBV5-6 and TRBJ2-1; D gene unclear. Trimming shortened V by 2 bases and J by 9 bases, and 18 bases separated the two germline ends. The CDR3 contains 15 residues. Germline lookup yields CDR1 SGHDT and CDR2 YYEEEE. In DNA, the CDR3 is TGTGCCAGCAGCTTACTTATAACCCCTTTGGGTGAGCAGTTCTTC. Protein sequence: CASSLLITPLGEQFF.

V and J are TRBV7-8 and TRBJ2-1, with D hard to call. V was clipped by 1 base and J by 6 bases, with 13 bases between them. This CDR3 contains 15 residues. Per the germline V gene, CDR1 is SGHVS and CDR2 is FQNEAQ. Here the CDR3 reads CASSLEFQARNEQFF. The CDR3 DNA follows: TGTGCCAGCAGCTTAGAATTCCAGGCTCGCAATGAGCAGTTCTTC.

CDR3 nucleotide sequence: TGCGCCAGTGACGTTTATAGCGGGGCGCGAAGCACAGATACGCAGTATTTT. Protein sequence: CASDVYSGARSTDTQYF. The chain couples TRBV5-1 to TRBJ2-3, with TRBD2 matching 8 bases. CDR3 length: 17 residues. V gave up 8 bases and J gave up 0 bases; unmatched junction bases: 14. The germline V gene encodes CDR1 SGHRS and CDR2 YFSETQ.

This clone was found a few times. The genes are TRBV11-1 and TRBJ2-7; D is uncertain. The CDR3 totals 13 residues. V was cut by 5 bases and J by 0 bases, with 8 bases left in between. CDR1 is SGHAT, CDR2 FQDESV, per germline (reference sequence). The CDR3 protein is CASSALSSYEQYF. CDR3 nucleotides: TGTGCCAGCAGCGCCCTGTCCTCCTACGAGCAGTACTTC.

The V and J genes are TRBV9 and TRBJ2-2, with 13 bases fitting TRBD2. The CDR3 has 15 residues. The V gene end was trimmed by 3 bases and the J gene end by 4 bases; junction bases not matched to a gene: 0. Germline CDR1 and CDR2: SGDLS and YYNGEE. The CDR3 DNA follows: TGTGCCAGCAGCGGGACTAGCGGGAGCACCGGGGAGCTGTTTTTT. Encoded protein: CASSGTSGSTGELFF.

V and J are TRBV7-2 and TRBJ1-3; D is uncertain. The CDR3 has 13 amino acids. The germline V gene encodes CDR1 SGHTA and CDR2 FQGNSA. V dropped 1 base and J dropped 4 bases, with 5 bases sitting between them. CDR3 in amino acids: CASSLVKGNTIYF. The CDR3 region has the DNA TGTGCCAGCAGCTTAGTCAAAGGAAACACCATATATTTT.

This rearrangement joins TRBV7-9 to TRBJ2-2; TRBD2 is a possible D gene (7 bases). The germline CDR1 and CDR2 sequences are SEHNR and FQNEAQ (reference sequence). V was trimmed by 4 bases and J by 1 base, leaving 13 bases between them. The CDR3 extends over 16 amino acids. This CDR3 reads CASSSGGPVNTGELFF. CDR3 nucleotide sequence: TGTGCCAGCAGCTCCGGGGGGCCGGTGAACACCGGGGAGCTGTTTTTT.

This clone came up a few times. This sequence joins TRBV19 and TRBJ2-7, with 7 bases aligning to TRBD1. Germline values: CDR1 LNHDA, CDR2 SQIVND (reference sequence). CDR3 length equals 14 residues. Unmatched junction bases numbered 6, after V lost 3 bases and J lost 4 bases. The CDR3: CASSIHTGEYEQYF. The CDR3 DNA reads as TGTGCCAGTAGTATCCACACAGGGGAATACGAGCAGTACTTC. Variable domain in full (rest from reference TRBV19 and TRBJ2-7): DGGITQSPKYLFRKEGQNVTLSCEQNLNHDAMYWYRQDPGQGLRLIYYSQIVNDFQKGDIAEGYSVSREKKESFPLTVTSAQKNPTAFYLCASSIHTGEYEQYFGPGTRLTVT.

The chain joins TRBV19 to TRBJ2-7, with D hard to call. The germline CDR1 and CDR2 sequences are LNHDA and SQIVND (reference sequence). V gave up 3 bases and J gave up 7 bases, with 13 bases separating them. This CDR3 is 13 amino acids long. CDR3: CASSMRTRGEQYF. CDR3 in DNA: TGTGCCAGTAGTATGAGAACCCGTGGGGAGCAGTACTTC.

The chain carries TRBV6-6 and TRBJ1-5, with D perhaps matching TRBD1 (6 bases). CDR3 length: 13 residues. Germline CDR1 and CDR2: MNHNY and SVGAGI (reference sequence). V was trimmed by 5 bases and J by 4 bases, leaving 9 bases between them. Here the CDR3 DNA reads TGTGCCAGCAGTACCCAGGGGAATCAGCCCCAGCATTTT. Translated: CASSTQGNQPQHF.

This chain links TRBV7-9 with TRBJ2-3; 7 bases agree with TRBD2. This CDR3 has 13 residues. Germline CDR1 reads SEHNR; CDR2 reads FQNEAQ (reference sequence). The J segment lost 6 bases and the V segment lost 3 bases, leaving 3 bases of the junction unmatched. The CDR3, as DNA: TGTGCCAGCAGCTTGGCTAGCGGCGATACGCAGTATTTT. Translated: CASSLASGDTQYF.

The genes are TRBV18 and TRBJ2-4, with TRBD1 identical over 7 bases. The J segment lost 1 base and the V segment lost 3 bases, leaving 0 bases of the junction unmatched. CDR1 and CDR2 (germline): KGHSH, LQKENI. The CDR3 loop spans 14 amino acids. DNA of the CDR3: TGTGCCAGCTCACCGACAGGGGCCAAAAACATTCAGTACTTC. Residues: CASSPTGAKNIQYF. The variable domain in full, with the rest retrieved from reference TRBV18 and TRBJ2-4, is NAGVMQNPRHLVRRRGQEARLRCSPMKGHSHVYWYRQLPEEGLKFMVYLQKENIIDESGMPKERFSAEFPKEGPSILRIQQVVRGDSAAYFCASSPTGAKNIQYFGAGTRLSVL.